This T cell receptor (beta chain) was profiled in a study of shared clonotypes between healthy human individuals. As for the study in general: The cohort had a couple of women and three men, ages 18 to 49.

This was a deep-level run. The protocol was immunoSEQ multiplex PCR, while the TCRdb copy is restricted to in-frame clones and leaves out a portion. The repertoire holds roughly 2,000,000 clones, with around 95% as singletons. In the naive CD8 group, cells lacked CD45RO and were positively selected for CCR7, so terminally differentiated effector memory CD45RA+ cells were left out. Trimming shortened V by 1 base and J by 2 bases, and 19 bases separated the two germline ends. The CDR3 contains 17 residues. CDR1 SGHNT and CDR2 YYREEE come from the germline V gene (reference sequence). This receptor was obtained from a man aged 18 to 35 in good health. Some clones in this sample may be carry-over from other donors' samples. The specimen was naive CD8+ T cells from PBMCs. The chain carries TRBV5-4 and TRBJ2-7; possible D gene TRBD1, 6 bases. CDR3 DNA: TGTGCCAGCAGCTTGTATGGTGAGGGGGACGGGACCTACGAGCAGTACTTC. Translating it yields CASSLYGEGDGTYEQYF. Using reference TRBV5-4 and TRBJ2-7 for the parts outside the CDR3, the full variable domain is ETGVTQSPTHLIKTRGQQVTLRCSSQSGHNTVSWYQQALGQGPQFIFQYYREEENGRGNFPPRFSGLQFPNYSSELNVNALELDDSALYLCASSLYGEGDGTYEQYFGPGTRLTVT.